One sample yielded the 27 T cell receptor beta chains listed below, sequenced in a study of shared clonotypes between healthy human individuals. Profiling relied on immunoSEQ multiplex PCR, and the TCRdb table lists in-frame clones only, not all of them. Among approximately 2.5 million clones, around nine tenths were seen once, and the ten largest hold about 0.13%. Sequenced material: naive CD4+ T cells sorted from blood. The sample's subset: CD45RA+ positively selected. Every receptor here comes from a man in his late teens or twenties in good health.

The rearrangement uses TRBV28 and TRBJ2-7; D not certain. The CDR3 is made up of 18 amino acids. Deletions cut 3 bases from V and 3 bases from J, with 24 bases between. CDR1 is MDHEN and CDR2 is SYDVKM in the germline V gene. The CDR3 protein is CASSFSIVYGAINYEQYF. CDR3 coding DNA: TGTGCCAGCAGTTTTAGCATAGTTTACGGAGCTATCAACTACGAGCAGTACTTC. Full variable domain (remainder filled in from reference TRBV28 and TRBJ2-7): DVKVTQSSRYLVKRTGEKVFLECVQDMDHENMFWYRQDPGLGLRLIYFSYDVKMKEKGDIPEGYSVSREKKERFSLILESASTNQTSMYLCASSFSIVYGAINYEQYFGPGTRLTVT.

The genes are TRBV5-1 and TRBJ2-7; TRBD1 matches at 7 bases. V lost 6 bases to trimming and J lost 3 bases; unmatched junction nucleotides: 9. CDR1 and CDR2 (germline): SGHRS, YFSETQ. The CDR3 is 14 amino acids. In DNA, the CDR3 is TGCGCCAGCAAATTTCAGGACAGGAGCTACGAGCAGTACTTC. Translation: CASKFQDRSYEQYF.

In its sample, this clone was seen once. The CDR3 nucleotides are TGTGCCAGTACCCAAGGGAGGGCTTACACAGATACGCAGTATTTT. Its protein product is CASTQGRAYTDTQYF. V gene TRBV19 combines with J gene TRBJ2-3; 7 bases match TRBD2. This CDR3 region has 15 residues. Trimming took 7 bases from V and 2 from J; bases not matched to a gene: 9. Germline V gene lookup returns CDR1 LNHDA and CDR2 SQIVND (reference sequence).

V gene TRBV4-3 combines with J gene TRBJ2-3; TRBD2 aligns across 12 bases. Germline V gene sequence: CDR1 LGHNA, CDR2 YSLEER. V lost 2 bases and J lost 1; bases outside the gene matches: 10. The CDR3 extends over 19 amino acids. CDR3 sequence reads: CASSQQLAGGVMRTDTQYF. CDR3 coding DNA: TGCGCCAGCAGCCAACAACTAGCGGGAGGTGTAATGCGCACAGATACGCAGTATTTT.

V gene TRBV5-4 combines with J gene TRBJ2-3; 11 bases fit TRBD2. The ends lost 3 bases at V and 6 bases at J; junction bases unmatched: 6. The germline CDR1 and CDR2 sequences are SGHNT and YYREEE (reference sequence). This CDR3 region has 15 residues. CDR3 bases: TGTGCCAGCAGCTCTAGCGGGAGGTTCGGCGATACGCAGTATTTT. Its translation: CASSSSGRFGDTQYF.

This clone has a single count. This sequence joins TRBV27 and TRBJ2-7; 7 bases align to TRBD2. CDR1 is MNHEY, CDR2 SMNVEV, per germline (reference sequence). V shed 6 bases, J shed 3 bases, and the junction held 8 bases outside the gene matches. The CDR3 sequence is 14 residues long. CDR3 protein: CASSRASGIYEQYF. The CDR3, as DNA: TGTGCCAGCAGCAGGGCGAGCGGGATCTACGAGCAGTACTTC.

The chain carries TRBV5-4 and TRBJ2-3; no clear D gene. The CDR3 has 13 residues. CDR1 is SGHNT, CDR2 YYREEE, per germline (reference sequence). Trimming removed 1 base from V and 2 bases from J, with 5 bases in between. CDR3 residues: CASSLTPTDTQYF. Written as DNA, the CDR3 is TGTGCCAGCAGCTTGACCCCCACAGATACGCAGTATTTT.

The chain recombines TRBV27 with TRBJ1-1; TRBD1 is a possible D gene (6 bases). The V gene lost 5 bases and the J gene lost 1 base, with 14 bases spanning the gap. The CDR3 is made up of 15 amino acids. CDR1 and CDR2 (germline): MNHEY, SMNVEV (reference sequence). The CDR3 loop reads CASSALARGNTEAFF. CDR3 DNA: TGTGCCAGCAGTGCCCTGGCCAGGGGGAACACTGAAGCTTTCTTT.

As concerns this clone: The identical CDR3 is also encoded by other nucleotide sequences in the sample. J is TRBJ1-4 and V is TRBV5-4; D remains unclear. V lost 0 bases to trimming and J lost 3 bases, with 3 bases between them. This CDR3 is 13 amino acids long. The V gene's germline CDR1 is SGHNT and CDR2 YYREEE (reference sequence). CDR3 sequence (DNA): TGTGCCAGCAGCTTGGGGCCTAATGAAAAACTGTTTTTT. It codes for CASSLGPNEKLFF.

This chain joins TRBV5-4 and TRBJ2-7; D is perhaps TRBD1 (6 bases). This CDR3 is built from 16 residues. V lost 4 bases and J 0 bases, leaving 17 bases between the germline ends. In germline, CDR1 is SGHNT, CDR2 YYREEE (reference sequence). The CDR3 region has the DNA TGTGCCAGCAGCGACCTGGGGCAGGGGACCTCCTACGAGCAGTACTTC. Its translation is CASSDLGQGTSYEQYF.

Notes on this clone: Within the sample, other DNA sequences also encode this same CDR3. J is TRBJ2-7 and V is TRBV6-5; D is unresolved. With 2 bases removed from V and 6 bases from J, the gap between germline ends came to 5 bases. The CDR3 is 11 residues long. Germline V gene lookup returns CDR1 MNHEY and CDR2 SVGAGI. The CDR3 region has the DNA TGTGCCAGCAGTTACGTGGGCGAGCAGTACTTC. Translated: CASSYVGEQYF.

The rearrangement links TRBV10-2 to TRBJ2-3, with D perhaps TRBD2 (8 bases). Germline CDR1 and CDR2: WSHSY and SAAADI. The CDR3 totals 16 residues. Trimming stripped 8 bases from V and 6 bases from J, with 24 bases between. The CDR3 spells CASRGGDSLVADTQYF. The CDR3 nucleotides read TGCGCCAGCCGGGGGGGGGACAGCCTGGTCGCTGATACGCAGTATTTT.

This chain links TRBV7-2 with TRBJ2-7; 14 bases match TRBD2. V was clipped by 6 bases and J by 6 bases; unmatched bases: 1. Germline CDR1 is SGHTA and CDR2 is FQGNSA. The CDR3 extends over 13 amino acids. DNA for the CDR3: TGTGCCAGCAGGACTAGCGGGGGGGTCGAGCAGTACTTC. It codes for CASRTSGGVEQYF.

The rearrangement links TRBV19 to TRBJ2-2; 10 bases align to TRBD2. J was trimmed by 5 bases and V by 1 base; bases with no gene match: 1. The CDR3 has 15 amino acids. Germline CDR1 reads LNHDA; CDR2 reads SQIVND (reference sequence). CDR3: CASSIVLAGTGELFF. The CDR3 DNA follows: TGTGCCAGTAGTATAGTACTAGCGGGGACCGGGGAGCTGTTTTTT.

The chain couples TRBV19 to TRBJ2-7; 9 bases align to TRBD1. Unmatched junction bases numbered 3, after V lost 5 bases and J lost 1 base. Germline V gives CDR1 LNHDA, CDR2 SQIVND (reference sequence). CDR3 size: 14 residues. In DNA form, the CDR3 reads TGTGCCAGTAGTGAACAGGGGGCGTCCTACGAGCAGTACTTC. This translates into CASSEQGASYEQYF.

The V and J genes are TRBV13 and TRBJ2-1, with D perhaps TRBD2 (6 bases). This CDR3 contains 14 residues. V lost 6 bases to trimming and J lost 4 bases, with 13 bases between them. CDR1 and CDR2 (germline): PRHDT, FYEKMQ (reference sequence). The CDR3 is CASSREPGYNEQFF. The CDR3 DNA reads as TGTGCCAGCAGTCGGGAGCCGGGGTACAATGAGCAGTTCTTC.

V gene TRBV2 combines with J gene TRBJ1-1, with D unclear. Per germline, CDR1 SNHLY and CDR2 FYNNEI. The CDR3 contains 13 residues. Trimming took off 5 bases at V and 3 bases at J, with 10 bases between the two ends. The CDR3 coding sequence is TGTGCCAGCAGTAGGGCCCGGGACACTGAAGCTTTCTTT. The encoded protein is CASSRARDTEAFF.

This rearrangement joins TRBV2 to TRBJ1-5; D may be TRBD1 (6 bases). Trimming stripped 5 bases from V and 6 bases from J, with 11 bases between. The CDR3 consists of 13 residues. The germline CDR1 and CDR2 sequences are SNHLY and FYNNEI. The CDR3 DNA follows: TGTGCCAGCAGTACACACAGGGCTCAGCCCCAGCATTTT. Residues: CASSTHRAQPQHF.

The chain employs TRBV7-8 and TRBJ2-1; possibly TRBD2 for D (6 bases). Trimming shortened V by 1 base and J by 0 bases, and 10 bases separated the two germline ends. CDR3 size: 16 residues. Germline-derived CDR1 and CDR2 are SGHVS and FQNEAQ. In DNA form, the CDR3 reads TGTGCCAGCAGCTTAGAGGGACTGAGCTCCTACAATGAGCAGTTCTTC. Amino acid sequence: CASSLEGLSSYNEQFF.

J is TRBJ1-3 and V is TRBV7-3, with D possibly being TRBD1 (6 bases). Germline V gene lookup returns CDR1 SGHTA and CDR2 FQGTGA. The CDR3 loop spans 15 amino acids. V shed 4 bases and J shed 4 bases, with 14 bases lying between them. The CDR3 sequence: CASSSTGSLGNTIYF. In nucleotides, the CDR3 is TGTGCCAGCAGCTCGACAGGAAGTCTCGGAAACACCATATATTTT.

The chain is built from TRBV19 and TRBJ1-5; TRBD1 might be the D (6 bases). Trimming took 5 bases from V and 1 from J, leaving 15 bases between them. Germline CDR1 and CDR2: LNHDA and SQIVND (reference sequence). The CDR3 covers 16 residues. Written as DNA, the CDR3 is TGTGCCAGTAGTCCAGGGAGGGACATAAGCAATCAGCCCCAGCATTTT. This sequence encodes CASSPGRDISNQPQHF.

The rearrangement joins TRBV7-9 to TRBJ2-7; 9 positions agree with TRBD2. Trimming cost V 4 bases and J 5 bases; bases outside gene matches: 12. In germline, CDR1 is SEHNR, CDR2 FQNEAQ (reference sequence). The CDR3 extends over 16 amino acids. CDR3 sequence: CASSSFAGTSFHEQYF. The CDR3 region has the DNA TGTGCCAGCAGCTCATTCGCCGGGACTAGCTTCCACGAGCAGTACTTC.

CDR3 amino acids: CASSKLQDGRAATNEKLFF. In DNA, the CDR3 is TGTGCCAGCAGCAAACTCCAGGACGGCAGGGCTGCAACTAATGAAAAACTGTTTTTT. V and J are TRBV21-1 and TRBJ1-4; the table calls TRBD1, which could not be checked here. TRBV21-1 is an annotated pseudogene. The CDR3 totals 19 residues.

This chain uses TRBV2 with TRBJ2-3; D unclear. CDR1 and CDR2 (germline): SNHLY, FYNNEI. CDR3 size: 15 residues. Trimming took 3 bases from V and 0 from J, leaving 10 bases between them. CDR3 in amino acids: CASSDSRLSTDTQYF. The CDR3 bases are TGTGCCAGCAGTGACTCGCGACTCAGCACAGATACGCAGTATTTT.

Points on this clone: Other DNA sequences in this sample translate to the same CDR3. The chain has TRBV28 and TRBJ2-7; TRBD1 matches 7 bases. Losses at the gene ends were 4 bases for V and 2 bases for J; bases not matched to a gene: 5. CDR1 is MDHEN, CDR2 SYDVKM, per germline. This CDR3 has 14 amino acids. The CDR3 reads CASSSGQEPYEQYF. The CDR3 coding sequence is TGTGCCAGCAGTTCTGGACAGGAACCCTACGAGCAGTACTTC.

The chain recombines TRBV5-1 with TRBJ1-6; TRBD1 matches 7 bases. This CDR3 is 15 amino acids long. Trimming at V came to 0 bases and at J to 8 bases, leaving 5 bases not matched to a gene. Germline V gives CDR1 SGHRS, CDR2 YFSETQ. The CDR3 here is CASSLAQGEHSPLHF. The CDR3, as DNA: TGCGCCAGCAGCTTGGCCCAGGGGGAGCATTCACCCCTCCACTTT. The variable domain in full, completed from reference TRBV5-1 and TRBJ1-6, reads KAGVTQTPRYLIKTRGQQVTLSCSPISGHRSVSWYQQTPGQGLQFLFEYFSETQRNKGNFPGRFSGRQFSNSRSEMNVSTLELGDSALYLCASSLAQGEHSPLHFGNGTRLTVT.

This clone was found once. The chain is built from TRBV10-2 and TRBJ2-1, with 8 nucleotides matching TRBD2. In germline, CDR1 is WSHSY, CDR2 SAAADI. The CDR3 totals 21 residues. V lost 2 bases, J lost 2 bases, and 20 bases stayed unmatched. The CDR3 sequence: CASSEPLGLAFRHGTYNEQFF. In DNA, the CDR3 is TGCGCCAGCAGTGAGCCTTTAGGACTAGCCTTTCGACACGGGACCTACAATGAGCAGTTCTTC.